The present T cell receptor (beta chain) was sequenced within a study of shared clonotypes between healthy human individuals. Looking at the study overall: Three plates were used per donor for CD4 naive, three for CD4 memory, two for CD8 naive and one for CD8 memory. Whole-study findings and limits: Naive CD4 clonotype sharing across a few donors was about 5.3%.

Germline CDR1 and CDR2: WNHNN and SYGVQD (reference sequence). The CDR3 consists of 13 residues. Trimming removed 9 bases from V and 3 bases from J; junction bases left unmatched: 7. Clones were sequenced by immunoSEQ multiplex PCR, and TCRdb holds only the in-frame ones, with some missing. The sample includes some 1.1 million clones, roughly 77% of them seen just once. With respect to this clone: Its matching antigen is unknown.

Source material: memory CD4+ T cells from PBMCs. Subset indicated: CD45RA-negative fraction. The genes are TRBV10-1 and TRBJ2-7; 8 nucleotides match TRBD1. This sequence was found in a man between 18 and 29 years old in good health. Some clones in this sample may be carry-over from other donors' samples. CDR3 sequence reads: CARTGAMVYEQYF. CDR3 sequence (DNA): TGCGCCAGGACAGGGGCGATGGTCTACGAGCAGTACTTC.